One and the same sample provided the 7 T cell receptor beta chains below, sequenced in a study of shared clonotypes between healthy human individuals. TCRdb's table, derived via immunoSEQ multiplex PCR, lists solely in-frame clones and lacks some. The sample lists about 1.5 million clones; 95% to 99% were seen once. Input material: naive CD4+ T cells sorted from blood. Regarding subset: CD45RA+ positively selected. The receptor source for this set is a man aged 25-40 years in good health.

As regards this clone: Other DNA sequences in this sample translate to the same CDR3. The chain combines TRBV7-3 with TRBJ2-2; 7 bases are a match to TRBD2. Germline V gives CDR1 SGHTA, CDR2 FQGTGA. The CDR3 totals 16 residues. Trimming at V came to 5 bases and at J to 2 bases, leaving 8 bases not matched to a gene. The CDR3, as DNA: TGTGCCAGCAGCCTGTTGGCGGGAGCAAACACCGGGGAGCTGTTTTTT. It specifies CASSLLAGANTGELFF.

As for this clone: This CDR3 is also generated by other DNA sequences in the sample. The chain combines TRBV2 with TRBJ2-3; unclear D gene. The germline gives CDR1 SNHLY, CDR2 FYNNEI. CDR3 length: 11 amino acids. Deletions cut 5 bases from V and 2 bases from J, with 2 bases between. The DNA of the CDR3 is TGTGCCAGCAGTTCCACAGATACGCAGTATTTT. It specifies CASSSTDTQYF.

The chain links TRBV28 to TRBJ2-1; D is ambiguous. CDR1 and CDR2 (germline): MDHEN, SYDVKM. This CDR3 is built from 14 residues. Trimming stripped 5 bases from V and 4 bases from J, with 12 bases between. CDR3 residues: CASSDSLHYNEQFF. In DNA form, the CDR3 reads TGTGCCAGCAGTGACTCCCTTCATTACAATGAGCAGTTCTTC. The whole variable domain, remainder taken from reference TRBV28 and TRBJ2-1, is DVKVTQSSRYLVKRTGEKVFLECVQDMDHENMFWYRQDPGLGLRLIYFSYDVKMKEKGDIPEGYSVSREKKERFSLILESASTNQTSMYLCASSDSLHYNEQFFGPGTRLTVL.

The gene calls are TRBV6-5 and TRBJ1-2; 10 nucleotides match TRBD1. V gave up 6 bases and J gave up 0 bases; unmatched junction bases: 4. CDR1 is MNHEY and CDR2 is SVGAGI in the germline V gene. This CDR3 contains 15 residues. The CDR3 is CASRQTGGSNYGYTF. CDR3 in DNA: TGTGCCAGCAGGCAGACAGGGGGCTCTAACTATGGCTACACCTTC.

The CDR3 region is CASSATGKAEAFF. The CDR3 DNA reads as TGTGCCAGCAGTGCCACAGGGAAGGCTGAAGCTTTCTTT. J is TRBJ1-1 and V is TRBV2; D might be TRBD1 (6 bases). This CDR3 has 13 residues. Per the germline V gene, CDR1 is SNHLY and CDR2 is FYNNEI. Trimming took off 4 bases at V and 6 bases at J, with 12 bases between the two ends. Together with reference TRBV2 and TRBJ1-1, the CDR3 gives the full variable domain: EPEVTQTPSHQVTQMGQEVILRCVPISNHLYFYWYRQILGQKVEFLVSFYNNEISEKSEIFDDQFSVERPDGSNFTLKIRSTKLEDSAMYFCASSATGKAEAFFGQGTRLTVV.

The V gene is TRBV25-1, the J gene TRBJ1-3; D remains unclear. This CDR3 spans 13 amino acids. Germline V gene lookup returns CDR1 MGHDK and CDR2 SYGVNS. Trimming left V 6 bases short and J 0 bases short, with 6 bases between. The CDR3 protein is CASRGFSGNTIYF. The CDR3 DNA reads TGTGCCAGCAGGGGCTTCTCTGGAAACACCATATATTTT.

The rearrangement uses TRBV19 and TRBJ2-5; the D gene is possibly TRBD2 (5 bases). The CDR3 is 17 residues long. Germline V lookup: CDR1 LNHDA, CDR2 SQIVND (reference sequence). V dropped 6 bases and J dropped 5 bases, with 25 bases sitting between them. The CDR3 spells CASRKEAGGRPRETQYF. The CDR3 nucleotides read TGTGCCAGTAGGAAGGAGGCGGGCGGCCGGCCACGGGAGACCCAGTACTTC.